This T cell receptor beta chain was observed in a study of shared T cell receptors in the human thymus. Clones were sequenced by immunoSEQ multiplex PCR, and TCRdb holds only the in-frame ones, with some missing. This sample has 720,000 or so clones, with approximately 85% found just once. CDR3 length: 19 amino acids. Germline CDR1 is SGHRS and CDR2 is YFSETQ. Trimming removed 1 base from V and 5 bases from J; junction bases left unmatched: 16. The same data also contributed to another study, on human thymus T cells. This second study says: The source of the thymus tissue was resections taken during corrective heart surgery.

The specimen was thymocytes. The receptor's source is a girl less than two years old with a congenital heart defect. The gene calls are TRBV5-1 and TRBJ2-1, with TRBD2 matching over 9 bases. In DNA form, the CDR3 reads TGCGCCAGCAGCTTGAAGTCGCGGGGGGGCCTTTTGGGGCACAATGAGCAGTTCTTC. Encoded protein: CASSLKSRGGLLGHNEQFF.